The next 21 T cell receptor beta chains were all read from a single sample in a study of cytotoxic CD8 clonotypes in ibrutinib-treated CLL. The data were produced by immunoSEQ multiplex PCR, yet TCRdb's version contains in-frame clones alone and is incomplete. Seen here are 110,000 to 150,000 clones, 91% observed once, and the top ten hold approximately 10%. Sequencing was performed on PBMCs, taken after 12 months of ibrutinib treatment. The receptors were sampled from a human donor with chronic lymphocytic leukemia.

This sequence joins TRBV7-3 and TRBJ2-3; D possibly corresponds to TRBD2 (7 bases). The CDR3 has 14 residues. Germline loops: CDR1 SGHTA, CDR2 FQGTGA. Between the trimmed V and J ends, which lost 2 bases and 12 bases, there was a span of 18 bases. The CDR3 DNA follows: TGTGCCAGCAGCTTAGGGGGGGCCTGGGACTTACAGTATTTT. Its protein is CASSLGGAWDLQYF.

This clone was counted a few times. CDR3 amino acids: CASSFWGGTGMDEQYF. CDR3 bases: TGTGCCAGCAGTTTCTGGGGCGGGACAGGGATGGACGAGCAGTACTTC. The V call is TRBV28, the J call TRBJ2-7, with 9 positions matching TRBD1. From germline, CDR1 is MDHEN and CDR2 SYDVKM. This CDR3 has 16 amino acids. The junction had 11 bases not matched to a gene; V was cut back by 3 bases and J by 5 bases. Looking up the rest from reference TRBV28 and TRBJ2-7 gives the full variable domain: DVKVTQSSRYLVKRTGEKVFLECVQDMDHENMFWYRQDPGLGLRLIYFSYDVKMKEKGDIPEGYSVSREKKERFSLILESASTNQTSMYLCASSFWGGTGMDEQYFGPGTRLTVT.

This chain connects TRBV9 to TRBJ2-5; 7 nucleotides agree with TRBD1. The CDR3 has 14 amino acids. V gave up 2 bases and J gave up 2 bases; unmatched junction bases: 3. From germline, CDR1 is SGDLS and CDR2 YYNGEE. In DNA, the CDR3 is TGTGCCAGCAGCGTTGGGACAGAGCAAGAGACCCAGTACTTC. It is translated as CASSVGTEQETQYF. The complete variable domain, with remaining parts taken from reference TRBV9 and TRBJ2-5, reads DSGVTQTPKHLITATGQRVTLRCSPRSGDLSVYWYQQSLDQGLQFLIQYYNGEERAKGNILERFSAQQFPDLHSELNLSSLELGDSALYFCASSVGTEQETQYFGPGTRLLVL.

The chain recombines TRBV14 with TRBJ2-5; D may be TRBD1 or TRBD2 (5 bases each). The germline V gene encodes CDR1 SGHDN and CDR2 FVKESK. The CDR3 is 15 residues long. V shed 4 bases and J shed 1 base, with 13 bases lying between them. The CDR3 region is CASSPSLRGQETQYF. In nucleotides, the CDR3 is TGTGCCAGCAGCCCCAGTTTGAGGGGCCAAGAGACCCAGTACTTC.

The chain employs TRBV27 and TRBJ1-1; D unclear. The germline gives CDR1 MNHEY, CDR2 SMNVEV (reference sequence). V lost 2 bases, J lost 0 bases, and 10 bases lay in between. The CDR3 is made up of 15 amino acids. The CDR3: CASSLSKNMNTEAFF. CDR3 sequence (DNA): TGTGCCAGCAGTTTAAGTAAAAACATGAACACTGAAGCTTTCTTT.

This chain links TRBV28 with TRBJ1-4; weak D call: TRBD1 (5 bases). The CDR3 covers 15 residues. Germline V gene data show CDR1 as MDHEN and CDR2 as SYDVKM. V lost 7 bases to trimming and J lost 2 bases, with 14 bases between them. In DNA form, the CDR3 reads TGTGCCAGCACCGCCCTCAGGGTTACTAATGAAAAACTGTTTTTT. This codes for CASTALRVTNEKLFF.

The chain uses TRBV12-2 and TRBJ2-1; TRBD2, the table's D call, lacks a check against the DNA. TRBV12-2 is a pseudogene. The CDR3 loop spans 16 amino acids. The CDR3 coding sequence is TGTGCAAGTCGCTCGCGGGAGGAACACTCCTACAATGAGCAGTTCTTC. Protein sequence: CASRSREEHSYNEQFF.

The genes are TRBV7-2 and TRBJ1-1, with TRBD1 matching over 7 bases. Trimming cost V 1 base and J 3 bases; bases outside gene matches: 11. Germline CDR1 SGHTA, CDR2 FQGNSA. The CDR3 consists of 17 residues. CDR3 residues: CASSLDLVARGDTEAFF. CDR3 DNA: TGTGCCAGCAGCTTAGATCTGGTGGCCAGGGGGGACACTGAAGCTTTCTTT.

J is TRBJ2-7 and V is TRBV5-6, with D possibly being TRBD2 (6 bases). CDR3 size: 14 residues. Trimming removed 3 bases from V and 6 bases from J, with 16 bases in between. The germline V gene encodes CDR1 SGHDT and CDR2 YYEEEE. The CDR3 DNA reads TGTGCCAGCAGCTCCATGGGGGGAGAATCCGAGCAGTACTTC. This gives the protein CASSSMGGESEQYF.

The chain uses TRBV30 and TRBJ1-4; D call uncertain. There are 15 residues in the CDR3. Per germline, CDR1 GTSNPN and CDR2 SVGIG (reference sequence). V was pared by 3 bases and J by 8 bases, with 19 bases between. The chain's CDR3 is CAWSRMGSFEEKLFF. The CDR3 DNA sequence: TGTGCCTGGAGCCGGATGGGGTCGTTTGAGGAAAAACTGTTTTTT.

V is TRBV27 and J is TRBJ1-5; no firm D call. Trimming stripped 3 bases from V and 1 base from J, with 4 bases between. The length of the CDR3 is 13 residues. Per the germline V gene, CDR1 is MNHEY and CDR2 is SMNVEV (reference sequence). The CDR3 sequence is CASSFRSNQPQHF. The CDR3 DNA is TGTGCCAGCAGTTTCAGGAGCAATCAGCCCCAGCATTTT.

This clone was observed a handful of times. The DNA for the CDR3 is TGTGCCAGTACCTTTCGTGGACAGGGTATCACCGGGGAGCTGTTTTTT. As protein: CASTFRGQGITGELFF. This chain uses TRBV19 with TRBJ2-2, with 8 bases matching TRBD1. CDR1 LNHDA and CDR2 SQIVND come from the germline V gene (reference sequence). The length of the CDR3 is 16 residues. V lost 7 bases and J lost 4; bases outside the gene matches: 11.

This rearrangement joins TRBV28 to TRBJ1-3; D unresolved. The CDR3 runs 14 residues. Trimming pared 11 bases from V and 7 bases from J, leaving 21 bases between. From germline, CDR1 is MDHEN and CDR2 SYDVKM. Here the CDR3 reads CAGQEVGLGNTIYF. CDR3 bases: TGTGCCGGCCAAGAGGTTGGGCTCGGCAACACCATATATTTT.

The chain carries TRBV2 and TRBJ1-1; possibly TRBD1 for D (6 bases). Trimming stripped 3 bases from V and 1 base from J, with 9 bases between. This CDR3 has 14 amino acids. Germline CDR1 is SNHLY and CDR2 is FYNNEI. The CDR3 coding sequence is TGTGCCAGCAGTGAGGACAGATCGAACACTGAAGCTTTCTTT. Translation gives CASSEDRSNTEAFF.

This sequence joins TRBV5-1 and TRBJ2-7; 11 nucleotides line up with TRBD2. The V gene's germline CDR1 is SGHRS and CDR2 YFSETQ. The CDR3 has 15 amino acids. Trimming at V came to 3 bases and at J to 4 bases, leaving 6 bases not matched to a gene. The CDR3 region has the DNA TGCGCCAGCAGCTATGATACTAGCGGGAGTTACGAGCAGTACTTC. This gives the protein CASSYDTSGSYEQYF.

About this clone itself: In the same sample, other DNA sequences code for this CDR3. The chain recombines TRBV27 with TRBJ2-6, with D perhaps TRBD1 or TRBD2 (5 bases each). This CDR3 region has 16 residues. Trimming removed 2 bases from V and 0 bases from J, with 8 bases in between. The germline CDR1 and CDR2 sequences are MNHEY and SMNVEV (reference sequence). The CDR3 sequence is CASSLIGTSGANVLTF. CDR3 DNA: TGTGCCAGCAGTTTAATCGGGACCTCTGGGGCCAACGTCCTGACTTTC.

The chain couples TRBV27 to TRBJ2-3; D is unclear. Trimming removed 6 bases from V and 6 bases from J, with 13 bases in between. The CDR3 sequence is 13 residues long. Per the germline V gene, CDR1 is MNHEY and CDR2 is SMNVEV (reference sequence). The CDR3 nucleotides are TGTGCCAGCAGACCCACGAGTGGGGATACGCAGTATTTT. It specifies CASRPTSGDTQYF.

The gene calls are TRBV28 and TRBJ2-2; TRBD2 aligns across 8 bases. V lost 4 bases and J lost 0; bases outside the gene matches: 4. Per germline, CDR1 MDHEN and CDR2 SYDVKM. The CDR3 spans 16 residues. The DNA for the CDR3 is TGTGCCAGCAGTTCCAGCGGGAGCGCGAACACCGGGGAGCTGTTTTTT. Its protein product is CASSSSGSANTGELFF.

V is TRBV7-3 and J is TRBJ1-2; perhaps TRBD1 as D (5 bases). CDR3 size: 12 residues. V was trimmed by 1 base and J by 8 bases, leaving 8 bases between them. The germline gives CDR1 SGHTA, CDR2 FQGTGA. This CDR3 is CASSLKGEGYTF. The CDR3 DNA reads as TGTGCCAGCAGCTTAAAAGGGGAAGGCTACACCTTC.

This chain uses TRBV7-8 with TRBJ2-3; D remains unclear. V was clipped by 1 base and J by 1 base, with 9 bases between them. The CDR3 spans 15 residues. Germline V CDR1 and CDR2: SGHVS, FQNEAQ. This CDR3 reads CASSLEGGRTDTQYF. The CDR3 DNA sequence: TGTGCCAGCAGCTTAGAGGGCGGACGCACAGATACGCAGTATTTT.

The chain has TRBV27 and TRBJ2-5, with 10 bases matching TRBD2. Germline assignment: CDR1 MNHEY and CDR2 SMNVEV (reference sequence). V lost 6 bases and J lost 2; bases outside the gene matches: 12. The CDR3 sequence is 17 residues long. CDR3 nucleotide sequence: TGTGCCAGCAGGCCTCCCCTCACTAGCGGGGCACAAGAGACCCAGTACTTC. Translated, it gives CASRPPLTSGAQETQYF.